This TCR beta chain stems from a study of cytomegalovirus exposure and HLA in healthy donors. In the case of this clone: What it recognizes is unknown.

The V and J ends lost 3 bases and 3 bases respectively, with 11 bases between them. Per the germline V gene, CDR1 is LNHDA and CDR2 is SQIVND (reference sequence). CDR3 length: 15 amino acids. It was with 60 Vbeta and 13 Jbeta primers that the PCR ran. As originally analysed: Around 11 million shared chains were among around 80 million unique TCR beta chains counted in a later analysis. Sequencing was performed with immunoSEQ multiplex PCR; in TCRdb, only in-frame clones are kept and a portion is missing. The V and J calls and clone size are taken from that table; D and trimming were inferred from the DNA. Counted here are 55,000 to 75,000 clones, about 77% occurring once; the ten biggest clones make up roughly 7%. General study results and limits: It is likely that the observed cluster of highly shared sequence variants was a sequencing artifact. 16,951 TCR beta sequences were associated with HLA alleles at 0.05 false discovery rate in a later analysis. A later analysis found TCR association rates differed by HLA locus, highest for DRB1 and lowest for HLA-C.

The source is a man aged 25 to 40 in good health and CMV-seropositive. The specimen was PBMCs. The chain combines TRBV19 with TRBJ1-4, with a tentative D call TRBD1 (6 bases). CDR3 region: CASSIGDRSNEKLFF. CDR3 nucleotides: TGTGCCAGTAGTATCGGCGACAGGTCTAATGAAAAACTGTTTTTT.